A single T cell receptor beta chain is shown here with its context. Source study methods: For nucleated cells, counts were estimated from reference gene primer amplification. Method: immunoSEQ multiplex PCR; TCRdb's copy keeps in-frame clones and lacks some. For V, J and clone size, that table is used; D and trimming come from the DNA. The repertoire consists of tens of thousands of clones, with 85% occurring once and the leading ten covering just under 3%. The data are from a study of blood T cell repertoires in COVID-19. Study details: The analysed material was cDNA or gDNA that came from T cells, B-cell-depleted T cells, or PBMCs.

Germline-derived CDR1 and CDR2 are SEHNR and FQNEAQ (reference sequence). V lost 1 base to trimming and J lost 6 bases, with 16 bases between them. The CDR3 runs to 16 residues. This receptor was taken from a man of 80 years or more with acute or convalescent COVID-19. Input material: peripheral blood. The chain joins TRBV7-9 to TRBJ2-1; D might be TRBD2 (5 bases). DNA for the CDR3: TGTGCCAGCAGCTTAGGCGGCCGGCTAGCCGGCAATGAGCAGTTCTTC. This translates into CASSLGGRLAGNEQFF.